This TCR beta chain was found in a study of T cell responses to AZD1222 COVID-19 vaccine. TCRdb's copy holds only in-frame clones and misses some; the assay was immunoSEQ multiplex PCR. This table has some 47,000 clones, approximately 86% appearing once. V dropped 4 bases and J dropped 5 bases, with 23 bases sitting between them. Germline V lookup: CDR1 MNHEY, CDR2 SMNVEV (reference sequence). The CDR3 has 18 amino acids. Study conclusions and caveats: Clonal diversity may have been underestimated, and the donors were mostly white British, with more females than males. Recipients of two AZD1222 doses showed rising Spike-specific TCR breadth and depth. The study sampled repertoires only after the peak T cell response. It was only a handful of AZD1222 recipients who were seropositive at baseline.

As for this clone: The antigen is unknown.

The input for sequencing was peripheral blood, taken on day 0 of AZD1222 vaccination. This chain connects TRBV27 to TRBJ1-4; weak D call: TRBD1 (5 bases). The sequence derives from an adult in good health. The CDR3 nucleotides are TGTGCCAGCAGTTCAATCCTGGGGGTCACCACTAGGAATGAAAAACTGTTTTTT. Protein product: CASSSILGVTTRNEKLFF.